The clone carrying this T cell receptor (beta chain) was counted only a few times. This specimen comes from a study of blood T cell repertoires in COVID-19. V dropped 5 bases and J dropped 4; count of bases not matched to a gene: 8. The length of the CDR3 is 15 residues. From germline, CDR1 is SGHVS and CDR2 FNYEAQ. In the study's own analysis: Amplification from reference gene primers served as the basis for estimated nucleated cell counts. Using immunoSEQ multiplex PCR, the repertoire was profiled, and TCRdb retains in-frame clones only, with some absent. V, J and clone size are those of that table, while D and trimming were read from the DNA. This table holds roughly 200,000 clones, around 83% found once.

The sample comprised PBMCs or T cells enriched from blood (not recorded which). The chain employs TRBV7-6 and TRBJ1-3, with 7 bases fitting TRBD1. The TCR comes from a man aged 35-49 years who had recovered from COVID-19. DNA of the CDR3: TGTGCCAGCAGCCCCCGTACAGGGGAAGGAAACACCATATATTTT. It encodes CASSPRTGEGNTIYF. The entire variable domain, with the rest obtained from reference TRBV7-6 and TRBJ1-3, is as follows: GAGVSQSPRYKVTKRGQDVALRCDPISGHVSLYWYRQALGQGPEFLTYFNYEAQQDKSGLPNDRFSAERPEGSISTLTIQRTEQRDSAMYRCASSPRTGEGNTIYFGEGSWLTVV.